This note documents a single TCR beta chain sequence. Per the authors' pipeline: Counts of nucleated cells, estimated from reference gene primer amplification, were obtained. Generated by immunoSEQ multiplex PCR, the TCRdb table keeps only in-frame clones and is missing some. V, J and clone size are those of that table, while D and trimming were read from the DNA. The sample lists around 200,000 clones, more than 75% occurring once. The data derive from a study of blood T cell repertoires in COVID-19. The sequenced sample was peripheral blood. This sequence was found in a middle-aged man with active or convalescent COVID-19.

DNA for the CDR3: TGTGCCAGCAGCCTAGGGGTTCGAGCTTTCTTT. This translates into CASSLGVRAFF. The rearrangement links TRBV12-3 or TRBV12-4 to TRBJ1-1, with D perhaps matching TRBD1 (5 bases). V lost 6 bases to trimming and J lost 10 bases, with 12 bases between them. CDR3 size: 11 residues.